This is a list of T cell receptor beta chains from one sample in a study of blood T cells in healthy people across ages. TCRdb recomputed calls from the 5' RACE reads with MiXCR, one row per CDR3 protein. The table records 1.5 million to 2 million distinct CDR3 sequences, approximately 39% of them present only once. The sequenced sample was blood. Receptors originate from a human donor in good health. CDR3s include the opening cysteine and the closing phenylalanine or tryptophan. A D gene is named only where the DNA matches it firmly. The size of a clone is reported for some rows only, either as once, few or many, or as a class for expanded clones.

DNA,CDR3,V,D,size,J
TGTGCCAGCAGCTTAGGGGTTAGCGGGGCACGGGCAAACAATGAGCAGTTCTTC,CASSLGVSGARANNEQFF,TRBV7-9,TRBD2,few,TRBJ2-1
TGTGCCAGCAGCTCCGGGACAGGGAACGGCTACACCTTC,CASSSGTGNGYTF,TRBV12-3/TRBV12-4,TRBD1,many,TRBJ1-2
TGTGCCGGCAGCTTAGGAACCTCCTCCTACGAGCAGTACTTC,CAGSLGTSSYEQYF,TRBV7-9,-,-,TRBJ2-7
TGCAGCGTTAGTCGGGACAGGGGTGGGGAGACCCAGTACTTC,CSVSRDRGGETQYF,TRBV29-1,TRBD1,-,TRBJ2-5
TGCAGCGTCTCCTCGACTGGAACCAAACTCTATGGCTACACCTTC,CSVSSTGTKLYGYTF,TRBV29-1,-,-,TRBJ1-2
TGTGCCAGCAGTCCGGGGACGAAGGGAGCTTTCTTT,CASSPGTKGAFF,TRBV6-6,-,-,TRBJ1-1
TGTGCCAGCAGCAGCTCGTGGGCCGGGACAGGAGGAAAGTACACCTTC,CASSSSWAGTGGKYTF,TRBV7-9,TRBD1,-,TRBJ1-2
TGCGCCAGCAGCTTGGGGACAGGGTCGAGCTATGGCTACACCTTC,CASSLGTGSSYGYTF,TRBV5-1,TRBD1,few,TRBJ1-2
TGCAGTGCTAGGGTTCGGGCCAGACCCTATGGCTACACCTTC,CSARVRARPYGYTF,TRBV20-1,-,-,TRBJ1-2
TGCGCCAGCAGCTCTACCGCGGGGGGCCGGGACAATGAGCAGTTCTTC,CASSSTAGGRDNEQFF,TRBV5-1,TRBD2,-,TRBJ2-1
TGTGCCAGCAGTTCCCTCCTCGGAGCAACTAATGAAAAACTGTTTTTT,CASSSLLGATNEKLFF,TRBV6-5,-,-,TRBJ1-4
TGTGCCAGCAGCGACCATAACTTAGAGTCAAGCTCCTACGAGCAGTACTTC,CASSDHNLESSSYEQYF,TRBV6-1,-,few,TRBJ2-7
TGCGCCAGCAGCTTGCGGGCAGACGGCTATGGCTACACCTTC,CASSLRADGYGYTF,TRBV5-1,-,-,TRBJ1-2
TGTGCCAGCAGCGTCCGTAGCGGTAGCTATGGCTACACCTTC,CASSVRSGSYGYTF,TRBV9,-,few,TRBJ1-2
TGTGCCAGCAGCCAAGCTCTAGCGGGGTCCCCCTACAATGAGCAGTTCTTC,CASSQALAGSPYNEQFF,TRBV4-2,TRBD2,-,TRBJ2-1
TGTGCCAGCAGCTTAGAGGGACTGGCCCAGCATTTT,CASSLEGLAQHF,TRBV11-2,-,-,TRBJ1-5
TGCAGTGCTAGTCCCGGCGGGGGCCACGAGCAGTACTTC,CSASPGGGHEQYF,TRBV20-1,-,-,TRBJ2-7
TGTGCCAGCTCCCGAGACATGGCCTATTGGAATGAGCAGTTCTTC,CASSRDMAYWNEQFF,TRBV18,-,-,TRBJ2-1
TGTGCCAGTAGTTCACAACAGGATTACCACGAGCAGTACTTC,CASSSQQDYHEQYF,TRBV28,-,few,TRBJ2-7
TGCGCCAGCACTCTGCAGGCGGCTATGAACACTGAAGCTTTCTTT,CASTLQAAMNTEAFF,TRBV5-1,-,-,TRBJ1-1
TGTGCCTGGAGTACCCCCTTTTCGTGGGGGAGGTATGGCTACACCTTC,CAWSTPFSWGRYGYTF,TRBV30,-,-,TRBJ1-2
TGCAGTGCTTCCCGGACAGGGCCAGATACGCAGTATTTT,CSASRTGPDTQYF,TRBV20-1,TRBD1,-,TRBJ2-3
TGTGCCAGCACCGAGGGGCGGGAGACCCAGTACTTC,CASTEGRETQYF,TRBV2,-,-,TRBJ2-5
TGCAGCGTTCCAGCGGGGGAGAACAATGAGCAGTTCTTC,CSVPAGENNEQFF,TRBV29-1,TRBD2,few,TRBJ2-1
TGTGCCAGCAGCTTGTTCGGGGGGGCGTTCTCGCAGTACTTC,CASSLFGGAFSQYF,TRBV7-2,TRBD2,few,TRBJ2-7
TGCGCCAGCAGCCAAATCGGGACAGGGACCTACGAGCAGTACTTC,CASSQIGTGTYEQYF,TRBV4-1,TRBD1,few,TRBJ2-7
TGTGCCAGCCGATTGGGCCCGGGGGAGCCTGAAGCTTTCTTT,CASRLGPGEPEAFF,TRBV2,-,-,TRBJ1-1
TGTGCCAGCAGCTTAATAGGGCCCTATAATTCACCCCTCCACTTT,CASSLIGPYNSPLHF,TRBV7-2,-,-,TRBJ1-6
TGTGCCAGCAGCCAGAGATCGGGCGGCTACACCTTC,CASSQRSGGYTF,TRBV7-9,-,-,TRBJ1-2
TGTGCCAGCAGAGTACTAGCTCACAAAGAGACCCAGTACTTC,CASRVLAHKETQYF,TRBV12-3/TRBV12-4,-,-,TRBJ2-5
TGCAGTGCTAGAGATCTGGGACAGGGGGCAGCGAATGGCTACACCTTC,CSARDLGQGAANGYTF,TRBV20-1,TRBD1,-,TRBJ1-2
TGCAGTGCTAGAGAATGGAAAACAGATACGCAGTATTTT,CSAREWKTDTQYF,TRBV20-1,-,-,TRBJ2-3
TGTGCCAGCACCGACCGGGTGGACAACGAGCAGTACTTC,CASTDRVDNEQYF,TRBV6-5,-,many,TRBJ2-7
TGTGCCAGCAGTCCCTATTTCGCCGCGGGGCGGGGACCTTACACAGATACGCAGTATTTT,CASSPYFAAGRGPYTDTQYF,TRBV28,-,-,TRBJ2-3
TGCAGTGCTACCGGGACACCAAATTCACCCCTCCACTTT,CSATGTPNSPLHF,TRBV20-1,-,once,TRBJ1-6
TGTGCCAGCAGCCCGCCGAAGACTAGCGGAAACAATGAGCAGTTCTTC,CASSPPKTSGNNEQFF,TRBV7-9,TRBD2,-,TRBJ2-1
TGTGCCAGCAGTGAAGGGGACAGCACAGCCGGGGAGCTGTTTTTT,CASSEGDSTAGELFF,TRBV6-1,TRBD1,-,TRBJ2-2
TGTGCCAGCAGCCCCCCGGGGGACTCCTACGAGCAGTACTTC,CASSPPGDSYEQYF,TRBV28,-,few,TRBJ2-7
TGCAGTGCTGGGTCCGGGACTAGCGGCAATGAGCAGTTCTTC,CSAGSGTSGNEQFF,TRBV20-1,TRBD2,few,TRBJ2-1